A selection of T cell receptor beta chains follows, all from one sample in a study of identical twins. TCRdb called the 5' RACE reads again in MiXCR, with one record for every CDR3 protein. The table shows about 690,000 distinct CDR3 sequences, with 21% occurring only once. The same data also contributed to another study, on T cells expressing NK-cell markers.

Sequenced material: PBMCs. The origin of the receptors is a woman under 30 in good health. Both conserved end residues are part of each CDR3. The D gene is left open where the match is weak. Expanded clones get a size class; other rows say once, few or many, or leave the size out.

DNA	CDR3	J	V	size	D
TGCGCCAGCAGCGGAATAGCGGGGAGCACCGGGGAGCTGTTTTTT	CASSGIAGSTGELFF	TRBJ2-2	TRBV5-1	many	TRBD2
TGTGCCAGCAGTTACCGGCGTGGGGACCAGCCCCAGCATTTT	CASSYRRGDQPQHF	TRBJ1-5	TRBV6-5	many	-
TGCAGTGCTAGAGGGACACTTAATGAGCAGTTCTTC	CSARGTLNEQFF	TRBJ2-1	TRBV20-1	-	-
TGTGCCAGCAGCTTAGGGCCCTCCTACAATGAGCAGTTCTTC	CASSLGPSYNEQFF	TRBJ2-1	TRBV7-9	many	-
TGTGCCAGCAGCTTGGGGGGATCCGAGCAGTTCTTC	CASSLGGSEQFF	TRBJ2-1	TRBV5-6	many	-
TGTGCCAGCAGCCCCCGGCTCGGGAGGTTGGTTGGGGAGACCCAGTACTTC	CASSPRLGRLVGETQYF	TRBJ2-5	TRBV12-3/TRBV12-4	few	TRBD2
TGCGCCAGCAGACCGGGACTAGCGGGAGCCACCGGGGAGCTGTTTTTT	CASRPGLAGATGELFF	TRBJ2-2	TRBV5-1	-	TRBD2
TGCAGCGTAAAAAGGGAAGAATTCGGGTTCTTC	CSVKREEFGFF	TRBJ2-1	TRBV29-1	few	-
TGTGCCATCAGGGCGGGATCTAACAATGAGCAGTTCTTC	CAIRAGSNNEQFF	TRBJ2-1	TRBV10-3	-	-
TGTGCCAGCGGAGGACGGGGTGAGCAGTTCTTC	CASGGRGEQFF	TRBJ2-1	TRBV12-3/TRBV12-4	many	-
TGTGCCAGCACCCGTACCGGGGGAGGTGGCTACACCTTC	CASTRTGGGGYTF	TRBJ1-2	TRBV6-1	many	-
TGCAGTGCTTCTCCGGGACTAGCTTCGGAGACCCAGTACTTC	CSASPGLASETQYF	TRBJ2-5	TRBV20-1	many	TRBD2
TGCAGTGCTATCGTCGGACTAGCGGGGGGGCTGGACACAGATACGCAGTATTTT	CSAIVGLAGGLDTDTQYF	TRBJ2-3	TRBV20-1	-	TRBD2
TGCGCCAGCTCACCGTGGGGGAGGGGAGCCTACGAGCAGTACTTC	CASSPWGRGAYEQYF	TRBJ2-7	TRBV10-2	many	TRBD2
TGCAGTGCAAACCTTCAGGGTCGCTCCTACAATGAGCAGTTCTTC	CSANLQGRSYNEQFF	TRBJ2-1	TRBV20-1	few	-
TGTGCCAGCAGAAGGATGCGGGAGACCCAGTACTTC	CASRRMRETQYF	TRBJ2-5	TRBV12-3/TRBV12-4	few	-
TGCAGCGTTGTGACAGGTCTAGCTAACTATGGCTACACCTTC	CSVVTGLANYGYTF	TRBJ1-2	TRBV29-1	few	-
TGCAGTGCTATCCTTTGGGGGGCCAACGTCCTGACTTTC	CSAILWGANVLTF	TRBJ2-6	TRBV20-1	medium-sized	-
TGCAGTGCTAGTGAGACAGGGTTCGGGAGCTCCTACGAGCAGTACTTC	CSASETGFGSSYEQYF	TRBJ2-7	TRBV20-1	-	-
TGTGCCAGCAGCCTCCGAGGAAGGGCTGAAGCTTTCTTT	CASSLRGRAEAFF	TRBJ1-1	TRBV3-1	-	-
TGTGCCAGTAGATTCTCAGGGATCAACACTGAAGCTTTCTTT	CASRFSGINTEAFF	TRBJ1-1	TRBV19	-	-
TGCAGCGTTGAACAGGGACAGGGGGCTGGCGAGCAGTACTTC	CSVEQGQGAGEQYF	TRBJ2-7	TRBV29-1	-	TRBD1